Below are 32 T cell receptor beta chains sequenced from a single sample in a study of blood T cell repertoires in COVID-19. Method: immunoSEQ multiplex PCR; TCRdb's copy keeps in-frame clones and lacks some. In the table there are a few hundred thousand clones, 87% of which are singletons. Specimen: PBMCs or T cells enriched from blood (not recorded which). The receptors come from a woman between 35 and 50 years old who had recovered from COVID-19.

This clone was seen just once. V and J are TRBV7-2 and TRBJ2-3, with a possible D match to TRBD2 (6 bases). Germline loops: CDR1 SGHTA, CDR2 FQGNSA. The CDR3 runs 14 residues. V dropped 5 bases and J dropped 7 bases, with 16 bases sitting between them. The CDR3 DNA reads as TGTGCCAGCAGCGGACGACTAGGCGGCAATACGCAGTATTTT. Translated, it gives CASSGRLGGNTQYF.

The chain is built from TRBV11-2 and TRBJ2-7; tentative D call: TRBD1 (6 bases). Germline V gene data show CDR1 as SGHAT and CDR2 as FQNNGV. This CDR3 is 14 amino acids long. The V and J ends lost 5 bases and 3 bases respectively, with 14 bases between them. The CDR3, as DNA: TGTGCCAGCAGCATCGACAGGCGTAACTACGAGCAGTACTTC. Encoded protein: CASSIDRRNYEQYF.

This clone was recorded only once. At the DNA level, this CDR3 is encoded by other sequences in the same sample as well. The chain joins TRBV6-5 to TRBJ1-1; 7 nucleotides match TRBD1. V dropped 6 bases and J dropped 0; count of bases not matched to a gene: 7. Germline V gene lookup returns CDR1 MNHEY and CDR2 SVGAGI. The CDR3 is 15 amino acids. Written as DNA, the CDR3 is TGTGCCAGCAGCCCGACAGGGCAAATGAACACTGAAGCTTTCTTT. Its translation: CASSPTGQMNTEAFF.

V is TRBV18 and J is TRBJ1-6; 8 bases line up with TRBD1. The CDR3 is 13 amino acids. The trim removed 6 bases at V and 7 bases at J, leaving 2 bases unmatched. Germline V gene sequence: CDR1 KGHSH, CDR2 LQKENI. The CDR3 coding sequence is TGTGCCAGCTCGACAGGGGCCAATTCACCCCTCCACTTT. It specifies CASSTGANSPLHF. Combining the CDR3 with reference TRBV18 and TRBJ1-6 gives the whole variable domain NAGVMQNPRHLVRRRGQEARLRCSPMKGHSHVYWYRQLPEEGLKFMVYLQKENIIDESGMPKERFSAEFPKEGPSILRIQQVVRGDSAAYFCASSTGANSPLHFGNGTRLTVT.

In the case of this clone: Relative to the germline gene, one junction end is altered; a read error may explain this. V usage is TRBV4-1 and J usage is TRBJ1-3; D is unclear. This CDR3 has 14 amino acids. Germline V CDR1 and CDR2: MGHRA, YSYEKL. The CDR3 spells CARSLPSSGNTIYF. The CDR3 nucleotides read TGCGCCCGCAGCTTACCGAGCTCTGGAAACACCATATATTTT.

The chain has TRBV28 and TRBJ1-5, with D maybe TRBD1 (5 bases). V was pared by 7 bases and J by 3 bases, with 22 bases between. Germline lookup yields CDR1 MDHEN and CDR2 SYDVKM. The CDR3 runs to 17 residues. CDR3 sequence (DNA): TGTGCCAGCAAAAATAACCGACAGATTCATATCAATCAGCCCCAGCATTTT. Amino acid sequence: CASKNNRQIHINQPQHF.

The chain couples TRBV27 to TRBJ1-2; no definite D call. V was shortened by 5 bases and J by 7 bases, with 17 bases between the two germline ends. The length of the CDR3 is 14 residues. The germline CDR1 and CDR2 sequences are MNHEY and SMNVEV (reference sequence). This CDR3 reads CASSLSPGALGYTF. The CDR3 bases are TGTGCCAGCAGTCTCTCCCCCGGTGCACTTGGCTACACCTTC.

J is TRBJ2-3 and V is TRBV5-3; 9 bases line up with TRBD2. TRBV5-3 is treated as an ORF (open reading frame) with a function not yet certain. The CDR3 is 14 amino acids. The trim removed 6 bases at V and 2 bases at J, leaving 4 bases unmatched. The CDR3 spells CARTGTSSTDTQYF. The CDR3 DNA is TGTGCCAGAACTGGGACTAGCTCCACAGATACGCAGTATTTT.

The V gene is TRBV25-1, the J gene TRBJ2-7; 10 nucleotides agree with TRBD1. This CDR3 is 14 amino acids long. The trim removed 1 base at V and 4 bases at J, leaving 1 base unmatched. The germline gives CDR1 MGHDK, CDR2 SYGVNS. The CDR3 reads CASSESDRGYEQYF. DNA for the CDR3: TGTGCCAGCAGTGAATCGGACAGGGGGTACGAGCAGTACTTC.

The chain uses TRBV28 and TRBJ1-1, with 8 bases fitting TRBD1. CDR3 length: 14 residues. V lost 2 bases, J lost 1 base, and 0 bases stayed unmatched. Germline CDR1 reads MDHEN; CDR2 reads SYDVKM. The CDR3 region has the DNA TGTGCCAGCAGTTTACAGGGGGCGAACACTGAAGCTTTCTTT. Amino acids: CASSLQGANTEAFF. The full variable domain, in which reference TRBV28 and TRBJ1-1 provide the parts outside the CDR3, is DVKVTQSSRYLVKRTGEKVFLECVQDMDHENMFWYRQDPGLGLRLIYFSYDVKMKEKGDIPEGYSVSREKKERFSLILESASTNQTSMYLCASSLQGANTEAFFGQGTRLTVV.

The chain joins TRBV7-9 to TRBJ2-2, with D unresolved. Germline lookup yields CDR1 SEHNR and CDR2 FQNEAQ (reference sequence). V was shortened by 5 bases and J by 7 bases, with 8 bases between the two germline ends. The CDR3 is 12 amino acids. This CDR3 reads CASSTTSGELFF. The CDR3 DNA sequence: TGTGCCAGCAGCACCACCAGCGGGGAGCTGTTTTTT.

The chain has TRBV9 and TRBJ2-1; 7 nucleotides align to TRBD2. This CDR3 is 17 amino acids long. CDR1 and CDR2 from the germline V gene are SGDLS and YYNGEE. Trimming took 3 bases from V and 1 from J; bases not matched to a gene: 10. The DNA for the CDR3 is TGTGCCAGCAGCGCCTACTCACTAGCGAAATCCTACAATGAGCAGTTCTTC. Protein product: CASSAYSLAKSYNEQFF.

This clone was detected ten times or more. The chain carries TRBV28 and TRBJ2-7; TRBD1 is a possible D gene (5 bases). The germline V gene has CDR1 MDHEN and CDR2 SYDVKM. The CDR3 consists of 16 residues. Trimming cost V 6 bases and J 6 bases, with 24 bases left between them. The CDR3 protein is CASRPQWKGALGEQYF. The CDR3 DNA reads TGTGCCAGCAGACCACAGTGGAAAGGGGCCCTAGGCGAGCAGTACTTC.

The rearrangement joins TRBV5-4 to TRBJ2-2, with D unresolved. The V end was cut by 1 base, the J end by 4 bases, with 5 bases between. This CDR3 region has 13 residues. Germline CDR1 SGHNT, CDR2 YYREEE (reference sequence). CDR3 region: CASSLPSTGELFF. In nucleotides, the CDR3 is TGTGCCAGCAGCTTGCCGAGCACCGGGGAGCTGTTTTTT.

This clone has only one observation. The gene calls are TRBV7-2 and TRBJ2-5; a weak D match, TRBD2 (5 bases). Germline V gene lookup returns CDR1 SGHTA and CDR2 FQGNSA. The CDR3 is 16 residues long. V was trimmed by 7 bases and J by 7 bases, leaving 25 bases between them. CDR3 in DNA: TGTGCCAGCATCTCCGATATCGCGGGCGGAATGGGGACCCAGTACTTC. Translation gives CASISDIAGGMGTQYF.

This clone was detected many times. The gene calls are TRBV5-1 and TRBJ1-6, with 7 bases matching TRBD1. CDR1 and CDR2 (germline): SGHRS, YFSETQ. Unmatched junction bases numbered 9, after V lost 5 bases and J lost 7 bases. CDR3 length: 15 residues. This CDR3 reads CASSISDRRNSPLHF. The CDR3 DNA follows: TGCGCCAGCAGTATCTCGGACAGGCGAAATTCACCCCTCCACTTT.

The rearrangement links TRBV28 to TRBJ2-3, with 9 bases identical to TRBD2. This CDR3 has 21 residues. CDR1 is MDHEN and CDR2 is SYDVKM in the germline V gene. V shed 3 bases, J shed 0 bases, and the junction held 19 bases outside the gene matches. CDR3 loop: CASSFPGAGGPVSPSTDTQYF. In nucleotides, the CDR3 is TGTGCCAGCAGTTTCCCAGGGGCGGGAGGGCCGGTAAGCCCTAGCACAGATACGCAGTATTTT.

The chain has TRBV13 and TRBJ1-2, with 9 bases identical to TRBD1. V lost 3 bases to trimming and J lost 8 bases; unmatched junction nucleotides: 13. Germline V CDR1 and CDR2: PRHDT, FYEKMQ (reference sequence). The CDR3 spans 16 residues. The CDR3 region is CASSFGSGTGSSGYTF. CDR3 nucleotide sequence: TGTGCCAGCAGCTTTGGATCTGGGACAGGGAGTAGCGGCTACACCTTC.

CDR3 in amino acids: CASSYSRGNTGELFF. The CDR3 bases are TGTGCCAGCAGTTACTCGAGAGGGAACACCGGGGAGCTGTTTTTT. This chain connects TRBV6-2 or TRBV6-3 to TRBJ2-2; D uncertain. The CDR3 covers 15 residues. The V gene lost 0 bases and the J gene lost 1 base, with 6 bases spanning the gap. Germline V gene sequence: CDR1 MNHEY, CDR2 SVGEGT.

In DNA form, the CDR3 reads TGCGCCAGCCGCTCGGGGGGATACACAGATACGCAGTATTTT. Protein sequence: CASRSGGYTDTQYF. V and J are TRBV5-1 and TRBJ2-3, with TRBD2 identical over 7 bases. With V trimmed by 7 bases and J by 2 bases, 7 bases remained unmatched. The CDR3 extends over 14 amino acids. Germline CDR1 reads SGHRS; CDR2 reads YFSETQ.

The table lists this clone with a count of one. The chain joins TRBV7-6 to TRBJ1-5, with a possible D match to TRBD1 (6 bases). Germline assignment: CDR1 SGHVS and CDR2 FNYEAQ. This CDR3 region has 15 residues. The ends were cut back, 1 base at V and 2 bases at J, with 9 bases in the middle. The CDR3 DNA follows: TGTGCCAGCAGCTTAGAACAGGGAGGCAATCAGCCCCAGCATTTT. Residues: CASSLEQGGNQPQHF.

The V call is TRBV28, the J call TRBJ1-2; TRBD1 matches at 8 bases. CDR3 size: 14 residues. V lost 6 bases to trimming and J lost 6 bases; unmatched junction nucleotides: 9. Per the germline V gene, CDR1 is MDHEN and CDR2 is SYDVKM. The CDR3 DNA reads TGTGCCAGCAGCCGCCAGGGGGCAGGGGATGGCTACACCTTC. Translation: CASSRQGAGDGYTF.

This chain connects TRBV27 to TRBJ1-5; D ambiguous. Trimming cost V 4 bases and J 4 bases, with 8 bases left between them. Germline-derived CDR1 and CDR2 are MNHEY and SMNVEV (reference sequence). The CDR3 is made up of 13 amino acids. The DNA of the CDR3 is TGTGCCAGCAGTTGGTATGCGAATCAGCCCCAGCATTTT. It codes for CASSWYANQPQHF.

The rearrangement links TRBV9 to TRBJ1-6; D unclear. Trimming took 4 bases from V and 10 from J, leaving 12 bases between them. In germline, CDR1 is SGDLS, CDR2 YYNGEE. The CDR3 extends over 13 amino acids. The CDR3: CASSLAGSSPLHF. In DNA form, the CDR3 reads TGTGCCAGCAGCTTAGCGGGGTCCTCACCCCTCCACTTT.

This rearrangement joins TRBV7-9 to TRBJ1-1, with D unresolved. Trimming removed 5 bases from V and 1 base from J, with 11 bases in between. In germline, CDR1 is SEHNR, CDR2 FQNEAQ (reference sequence). The CDR3 contains 14 residues. The CDR3 here is CASSKMEGNTEAFF. The CDR3 DNA is TGTGCCAGCAGCAAGATGGAGGGGAACACTGAAGCTTTCTTT.

The chain recombines TRBV28 with TRBJ1-2, with 8 bases identical to TRBD1. The J segment lost 7 bases and the V segment lost 6 bases, leaving 10 bases of the junction unmatched. Germline V gives CDR1 MDHEN, CDR2 SYDVKM. This CDR3 region has 14 residues. For the CDR3, the DNA is TGTGCCAGCAGGCTACAGGGGGGGGTGTCTGGCTACACCTTC. This codes for CASRLQGGVSGYTF.

The chain uses TRBV25-1 and TRBJ2-1; TRBD2 matches at 14 bases. The CDR3 is made up of 16 amino acids. V lost 5 bases and J lost 4; bases outside the gene matches: 4. The germline V gene has CDR1 MGHDK and CDR2 SYGVNS. CDR3 loop: CASSPRLAGGYNEQFF. The DNA of the CDR3 is TGTGCCAGCAGTCCTCGACTAGCGGGAGGGTACAATGAGCAGTTCTTC.

This chain connects TRBV27 to TRBJ1-3; no firm D call. Germline V gene lookup returns CDR1 MNHEY and CDR2 SMNVEV (reference sequence). The CDR3 has 13 amino acids. V was trimmed by 3 bases and J by 4 bases, leaving 7 bases between them. The CDR3: CASSFGRGNTIYF. Here the CDR3 DNA reads TGTGCCAGCAGTTTCGGCAGGGGAAACACCATATATTTT.

The chain recombines TRBV7-6 with TRBJ2-2; the match to TRBD2 covers 11 bases. Germline CDR1 and CDR2: SGHVS and FNYEAQ. The CDR3 runs 16 residues. The V and J ends lost 7 bases and 5 bases, in that order; junction bases with no gene match: 9. CDR3 coding DNA: TGTGCCAGCACCCTCATAGCGGGAGGGCGTACCGGGGAGCTGTTTTTT. Its translation: CASTLIAGGRTGELFF.

This chain connects TRBV23-1 to TRBJ2-1; unclear D gene. TRBV23-1 is classed as an ORF, of uncertain function. With 0 bases removed from V and 0 bases from J, the gap between germline ends came to 9 bases. There are 16 residues in the CDR3. CDR3 in amino acids: CASSQSRKSSYNEQFF. CDR3 DNA sequence: TGCGCCAGCAGTCAATCCCGAAAGAGCTCCTACAATGAGCAGTTCTTC.

CDR3 region: CASRRTGGEAFF. CDR3 bases: TGTGCCAGCAGGCGGACAGGGGGAGAAGCTTTCTTT. The V and J genes are TRBV2 and TRBJ1-1; 10 bases fit TRBD1. CDR1 and CDR2 from the germline V gene are SNHLY and FYNNEI. After removal of 6 bases from V and 8 bases from J, the junction contained 3 bases not matched to a gene. This CDR3 comprises 12 residues.

The V and J genes are TRBV20-1 and TRBJ1-2; a weak D match, TRBD1 (5 bases). Deletions cut 7 bases from V and 7 bases from J, with 13 bases between. CDR3 length: 11 residues. Germline CDR1 DFQATT, CDR2 SNEGSKA (reference sequence). CDR3 region: CSVTREGGYTF. The CDR3 region has the DNA TGCAGTGTAACCAGGGAGGGTGGCTACACCTTC.